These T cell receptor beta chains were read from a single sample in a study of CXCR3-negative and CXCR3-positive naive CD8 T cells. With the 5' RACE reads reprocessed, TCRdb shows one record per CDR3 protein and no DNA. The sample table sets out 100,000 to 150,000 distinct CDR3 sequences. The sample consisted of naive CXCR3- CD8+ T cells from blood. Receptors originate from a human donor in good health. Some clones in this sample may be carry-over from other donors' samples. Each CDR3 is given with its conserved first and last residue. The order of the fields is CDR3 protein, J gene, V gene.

CDR3 protein: CATRTGDEQYF
J gene: TRBJ2-7
V gene: TRBV7-9

CDR3 protein: CARDTGTSSVDEQFF
J gene: TRBJ2-1
V gene: TRBV10-1

CDR3 protein: CASSSSTSGGYNEQFF
J gene: TRBJ2-1
V gene: TRBV5-1

CDR3 protein: CASSPRGGKGSYNEQFF
J gene: TRBJ2-1
V gene: TRBV6-2/TRBV6-3

CDR3 protein: CSVVGRDNNEQFF
J gene: TRBJ2-1
V gene: TRBV29-1

CDR3 protein: CASSREPGRLNTGELFF
J gene: TRBJ2-2
V gene: TRBV14

CDR3 protein: CAISGSGGSTDTQYF
J gene: TRBJ2-3
V gene: TRBV10-3

CDR3 protein: CAWSQGGTDEQFF
J gene: TRBJ2-1
V gene: TRBV30

CDR3 protein: CASNPVGSSPCEQYF
J gene: TRBJ2-7
V gene: TRBV27

CDR3 protein: CASMWGWGTDTQYF
J gene: TRBJ2-3
V gene: TRBV6-2/TRBV6-3

CDR3 protein: CSVPEWYRGQETQYF
J gene: TRBJ2-5
V gene: TRBV29-1

CDR3 protein: CSVETPLTGVYEQYF
J gene: TRBJ2-7
V gene: TRBV29-1

CDR3 protein: CASSFGVTGELFF
J gene: TRBJ2-2
V gene: TRBV7-3

CDR3 protein: CASSVGPEAYEQYF
J gene: TRBJ2-7
V gene: TRBV9

CDR3 protein: CASSQDRSRADFTDTQYF
J gene: TRBJ2-3
V gene: TRBV4-3

CDR3 protein: CASSQGLEGPNTGELFF
J gene: TRBJ2-2
V gene: TRBV4-3

CDR3 protein: CASASYSPEAFF
J gene: TRBJ1-1
V gene: TRBV10-2

CDR3 protein: CASSNDERTANLNTEAFF
J gene: TRBJ1-1
V gene: TRBV21-1

CDR3 protein: CASSFFGATHNEQFF
J gene: TRBJ2-1
V gene: TRBV11-2

CDR3 protein: CASSPGLAEIYEQYF
J gene: TRBJ2-7
V gene: TRBV27

CDR3 protein: CASSYSMHTGEYDEQFF
J gene: TRBJ2-1
V gene: TRBV6-5

CDR3 protein: CSVQPGQGHEQYF
J gene: TRBJ2-7
V gene: TRBV29-1

CDR3 protein: CASSPQGDRDNQPQHF
J gene: TRBJ1-5
V gene: TRBV25-1

CDR3 protein: CASSLGPGGIYEQYF
J gene: TRBJ2-7
V gene: TRBV7-2

CDR3 protein: CSVVGHHSYNEQFF
J gene: TRBJ2-1
V gene: TRBV29-1

CDR3 protein: CASSPVGTYEQYF
J gene: TRBJ2-7
V gene: TRBV7-2

CDR3 protein: CASSYSGDSSYEQYF
J gene: TRBJ2-7
V gene: TRBV6-5

CDR3 protein: CASRPRGTEETQYF
J gene: TRBJ2-5
V gene: TRBV28

CDR3 protein: CASSAPPGDRGYNEQFF
J gene: TRBJ2-1
V gene: TRBV9

CDR3 protein: CASSQRRDTRTDTQYF
J gene: TRBJ2-3
V gene: TRBV4-1

CDR3 protein: CASSFGSVYEQYF
J gene: TRBJ2-7
V gene: TRBV7-9